The 7 T cell receptor beta chains listed next were all sequenced from one sample in a study of molecular identifiers for immune sequencing clone quantification. One entry per CDR3 protein, called by TCRdb with MiXCR from the PCR reads. In the table there are 79,000 or so distinct CDR3 sequences, around a quarter of which are singletons. Sequenced material: naive CD8+ T cells from blood, with Jurkat cell RNA spiked in. Stated subset: FACS-sorted CD8+CD4-CCR7+CD45RA+ naive T cells. The receptors stem from a human donor in good health. Some libraries in this study had Jurkat cell RNA spiked in.

V usage is TRBV20-1 and J usage is TRBJ1-1; no reliable D call. The CDR3 covers 13 residues. Looked up from germline, CDR1 is DFQATT and CDR2 is SNEGSKA (reference sequence). The V end lost 1 base, the J end lost 3 bases, and 9 bases lay between the germline ends. The CDR3 reads CSARGGEHTEAFF. In DNA form, the CDR3 reads TGCAGTGCTAGAGGTGGGGAGCACACTGAAGCTTTCTTT.

This clonotype was seen ten or more times. The chain links TRBV7-3 to TRBJ2-5; D uncertain. V lost 2 bases and J lost 6, with 4 bases in between. The CDR3 contains 11 residues. The germline gives CDR1 SGHTA, CDR2 FQGTGA. This chain's CDR3 is CASSLVKTQYF. The CDR3 region has the DNA TGTGCCAGCAGCTTAGTGAAGACCCAGTACTTC.

The chain joins TRBV7-9 to TRBJ2-7, with unresolved D. This CDR3 is 12 amino acids long. Trimming left V 2 bases short and J 6 bases short, with 8 bases between. The V gene's germline CDR1 is SEHNR and CDR2 FQNEAQ (reference sequence). In DNA, the CDR3 is TGTGCCAGCAGCTTATCCCATCCCGAGCAGTACTTC. Encoded protein: CASSLSHPEQYF.

DNA of the CDR3: TGTGCCAGCGGTGGACTAGCGGGGGCCCGTTCAAATGAGCAGTTCTTC. Translating gives CASGGLAGARSNEQFF. This chain joins TRBV2 and TRBJ2-1, with 13 bases identical to TRBD2. V shed 8 bases and J 7 bases; nucleotides not matched to a gene: 11. Germline V gives CDR1 SNHLY, CDR2 FYNNEI. The CDR3 is made up of 16 amino acids.

This clonotype was observed at least ten times. This chain uses TRBV7-9 with TRBJ2-5; D is unresolved. V gave up 5 bases and J gave up 2 bases, with 12 bases separating them. Germline V gives CDR1 SEHNR, CDR2 FQNEAQ (reference sequence). CDR3 length: 14 amino acids. CDR3 amino acids: CASSPDAPQETQYF. CDR3 nucleotide sequence: TGTGCCAGCAGCCCTGACGCCCCGCAAGAGACCCAGTACTTC.

As concerns this clonotype: One end of the junction does not line up with germline, which may come from a read error. This chain joins TRBV7-9 and TRBJ1-4; D might be TRBD1 (6 bases). Looked up from germline, CDR1 is SEHNR and CDR2 is FQNEAQ (reference sequence). The CDR3 is made up of 16 amino acids. The CDR3 DNA sequence: TGTGCCAGCAGCTCTCAGGGGAGGCCCGTCAATGAAAAACTGGTTTTT. This gives the protein CASSSQGRPVNEKLVF.

This clonotype has a handful of counts. The V and J genes are TRBV7-3 and TRBJ2-5, with D possibly matching TRBD2 (6 bases). V gave up 4 bases and J gave up 2 bases, with 14 bases separating them. This CDR3 region has 15 residues. CDR1 and CDR2 (germline): SGHTA, FQGTGA. The DNA for the CDR3 is TGTGCCAGCAGCTCGGGGGTCGGTAGGCAAGAGACCCAGTACTTC. Its translation: CASSSGVGRQETQYF.